In its sample, the clone carrying this T cell receptor (beta chain) was seen a few times. Preparation of the TCRbeta library used unique molecular identifiers. TCRdb analysed the PCR reads with MiXCR anew, one entry per CDR3 protein. This sample has 190,000 or so distinct CDR3 sequences, with about 14% found just once. The data originate from a study of T-cell reconstitution after alpha-beta-depleted transplantation in children. The germline CDR1 and CDR2 sequences are SQVTM and ANQGSEA. Deletions cut 6 bases from V and 5 bases from J, with 11 bases between. The CDR3 spans 11 residues. This receptor was identified in a human donor who donated a stem cell graft to a child with acute lymphoblastic leukemia. The chain employs TRBV29-1 and TRBJ2-7; D gene ambiguous. This specimen was PBMCs from the stem cell graft donor, taken from the stem cell graft. The CDR3 here is CSVGRRDEQYF. The DNA for the CDR3 is TGCAGCGTCGGGCGAAGGGACGAGCAGTACTTC.